This T cell receptor (beta chain) was found in a study of blood T cell repertoires in COVID-19. Using immunoSEQ multiplex PCR, the repertoire was profiled, and TCRdb retains in-frame clones only, with some absent. This repertoire shows about 220,000 clones, approximately 86% found once; its top ten account for 3.6%. Trimming cost V 1 base and J 7 bases; bases outside gene matches: 8. CDR1 is SGHTA, CDR2 FQGNSA, per germline. CDR3 length equals 17 residues. This receptor was identified in a woman older than 75 with acute or convalescent COVID-19. Sequenced sample: peripheral blood. The J gene is TRBJ2-5, the V gene TRBV7-2, with TRBD2 matching over 14 bases. The CDR3 loop reads CASSLEGTSGGRGTQYF. In DNA, the CDR3 is TGTGCCAGCAGCTTAGAGGGGACTAGCGGGGGTCGGGGGACCCAGTACTTC.